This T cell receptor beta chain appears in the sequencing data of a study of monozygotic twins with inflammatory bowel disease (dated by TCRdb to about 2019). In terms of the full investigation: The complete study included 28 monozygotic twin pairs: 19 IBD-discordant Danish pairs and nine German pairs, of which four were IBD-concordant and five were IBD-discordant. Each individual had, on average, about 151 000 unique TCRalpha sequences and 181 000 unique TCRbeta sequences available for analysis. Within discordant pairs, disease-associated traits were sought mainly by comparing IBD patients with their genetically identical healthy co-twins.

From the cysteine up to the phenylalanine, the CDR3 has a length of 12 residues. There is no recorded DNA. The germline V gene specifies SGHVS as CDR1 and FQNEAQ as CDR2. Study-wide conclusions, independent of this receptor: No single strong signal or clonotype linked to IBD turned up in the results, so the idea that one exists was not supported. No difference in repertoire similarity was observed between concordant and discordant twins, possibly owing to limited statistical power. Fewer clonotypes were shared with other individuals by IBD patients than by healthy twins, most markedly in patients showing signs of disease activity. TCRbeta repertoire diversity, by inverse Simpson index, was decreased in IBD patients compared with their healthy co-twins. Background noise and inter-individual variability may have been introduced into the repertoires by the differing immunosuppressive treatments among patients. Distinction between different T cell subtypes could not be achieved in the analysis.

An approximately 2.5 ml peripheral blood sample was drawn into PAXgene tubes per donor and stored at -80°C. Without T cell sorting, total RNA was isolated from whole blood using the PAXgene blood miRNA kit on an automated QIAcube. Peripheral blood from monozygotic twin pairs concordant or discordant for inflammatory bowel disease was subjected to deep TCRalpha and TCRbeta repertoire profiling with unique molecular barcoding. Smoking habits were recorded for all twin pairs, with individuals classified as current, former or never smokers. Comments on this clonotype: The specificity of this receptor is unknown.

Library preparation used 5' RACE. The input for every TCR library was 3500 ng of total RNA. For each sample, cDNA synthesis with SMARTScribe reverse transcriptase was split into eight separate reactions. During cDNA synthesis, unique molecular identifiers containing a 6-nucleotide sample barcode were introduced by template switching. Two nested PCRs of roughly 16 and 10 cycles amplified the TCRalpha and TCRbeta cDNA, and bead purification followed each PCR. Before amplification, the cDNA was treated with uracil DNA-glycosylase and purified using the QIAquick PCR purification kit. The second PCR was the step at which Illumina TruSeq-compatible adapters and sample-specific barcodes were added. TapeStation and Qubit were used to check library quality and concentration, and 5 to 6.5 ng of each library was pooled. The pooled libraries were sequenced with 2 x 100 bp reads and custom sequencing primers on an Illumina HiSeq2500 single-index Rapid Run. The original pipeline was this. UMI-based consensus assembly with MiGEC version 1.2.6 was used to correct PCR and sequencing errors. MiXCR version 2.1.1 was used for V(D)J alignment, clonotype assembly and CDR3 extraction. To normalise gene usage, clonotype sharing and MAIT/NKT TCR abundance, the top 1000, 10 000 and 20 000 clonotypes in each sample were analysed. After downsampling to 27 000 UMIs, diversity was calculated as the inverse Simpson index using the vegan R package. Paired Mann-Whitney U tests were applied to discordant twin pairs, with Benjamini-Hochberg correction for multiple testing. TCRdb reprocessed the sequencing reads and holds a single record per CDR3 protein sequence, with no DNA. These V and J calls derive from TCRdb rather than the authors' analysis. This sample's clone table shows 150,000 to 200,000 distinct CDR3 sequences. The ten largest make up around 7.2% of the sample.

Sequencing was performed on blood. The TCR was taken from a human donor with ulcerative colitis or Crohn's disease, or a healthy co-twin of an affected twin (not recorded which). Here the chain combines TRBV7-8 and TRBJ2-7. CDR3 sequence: CASSSPRYEQYF.